The following is a TCR beta chain sequence with its context. No antigen is known for it. All the people who gave samples were healthy bone marrow donors. Trimming pared 4 bases from V and 5 bases from J, leaving 18 bases between. The CDR3 consists of 16 residues. CDR1 is SGHVS, CDR2 FNYEAQ, per germline. PCR primers comprised 60 Vbeta and 13 Jbeta primers. TCRdb's copy holds only in-frame clones and misses some; the assay was immunoSEQ multiplex PCR. The table lists around 160,000 clones, about four fifths of them singletons, with 8.5% in the top ten. This sample was included in a study of cytomegalovirus exposure and HLA in healthy donors. Regarding the study as a whole: It was fewer than 200 TCR beta chains that were listed as cytomegalovirus-associated. TRBV6-2, TRBV6-3 and some other V segments were unresolvable in 87-base-pair reads. Association with HLA alleles at 0.05 false discovery rate was found for 16,951 TCR beta sequences in a later analysis.

The chain links TRBV7-6 to TRBJ1-5; perhaps TRBD1 as D (6 bases). The receptor's source is a male donor in good health and CMV-seropositive. Material: PBMCs. The CDR3, as DNA: TGTGCCAGCAGCTCGGGGACACCTAGGGTGGATCAGCCCCAGCATTTT. It translates to CASSSGTPRVDQPQHF.